This paragraph reports one T cell receptor beta chain. Assay: immunoSEQ multiplex PCR; the TCRdb copy retains only in-frame clones and omits some. The table includes about 270,000 clones, about 87% detected once. The data stem from a study of blood T cell repertoires in COVID-19. On the study more broadly: There were acute and convalescent COVID-19 samples, and they came from the United States, Italy and Spain.

Participant reports of clinical history set cohort assignment. The CDR3 runs 13 residues. Germline CDR1 KGHDR, CDR2 SFDVKD. The V gene end was trimmed by 4 bases and the J gene end by 7 bases; junction bases not matched to a gene: 2. This sequence originates from a woman aged 50 to 60 who had recovered from COVID-19. The specimen sequenced was PBMCs or T cells enriched from blood (not recorded which). The V call is TRBV24-1, the J call TRBJ2-1; 8 bases line up with TRBD2. The CDR3 sequence is CATSEVAGNEQFF. CDR3 DNA: TGTGCCACCAGTGAGGTAGCGGGGAATGAGCAGTTCTTC.